What follows are 28 T cell receptor beta chains derived from one specimen sequenced in a study of shared clonotypes between healthy human individuals. CD45RO-negative cells were positively selected for CCR7, leaving out terminally differentiated effector memory CD45RA+ cells. Profiling relied on immunoSEQ multiplex PCR, and the TCRdb table lists in-frame clones only, not all of them. The sample has about 2 million clones, approximately 94% seen once. Source material: naive CD8+ T cells sorted from blood. All receptors derive from a man aged 18-30 years in good health.

The chain joins TRBV2 to TRBJ2-7, with TRBD2 matching 8 bases. Per germline, CDR1 SNHLY and CDR2 FYNNEI. The CDR3 totals 16 residues. V lost 3 bases, J lost 3 bases, and 10 bases stayed unmatched. The CDR3 bases are TGTGCCAGCAGTGAGGCACGGGGGGGCCCCGACTACGAGCAGTACTTC. This codes for CASSEARGGPDYEQYF.

This sequence joins TRBV19 and TRBJ2-2; no clear D. The germline V and J ends were trimmed by 5 bases and 3 bases, with 16 bases remaining between them. Germline V gives CDR1 LNHDA, CDR2 SQIVND (reference sequence). There are 16 residues in the CDR3. The CDR3 DNA follows: TGTGCCAGTAGTCCTTTCTGGACGGTCGACACCGGGGAGCTGTTTTTT. It is translated as CASSPFWTVDTGELFF.

The chain employs TRBV28 and TRBJ2-1; 7 bases line up with TRBD2. V lost 4 bases to trimming and J lost 6 bases; unmatched junction nucleotides: 3. Germline CDR1 reads MDHEN; CDR2 reads SYDVKM. CDR3 length: 13 residues. CDR3 sequence (DNA): TGTGCCAGCAGTTCGGCTAGCGGCAATGAGCAGTTCTTC. Residues: CASSSASGNEQFF. Full variable domain (rest looked up from reference TRBV28 and TRBJ2-1): DVKVTQSSRYLVKRTGEKVFLECVQDMDHENMFWYRQDPGLGLRLIYFSYDVKMKEKGDIPEGYSVSREKKERFSLILESASTNQTSMYLCASSSASGNEQFFGPGTRLTVL.

The chain carries TRBV28 and TRBJ2-7, with D hard to call. Germline V gene sequence: CDR1 MDHEN, CDR2 SYDVKM. The CDR3 is 14 amino acids. The V gene lost 5 bases and the J gene lost 5 bases, with 16 bases spanning the gap. This CDR3 is CASSLLSVLNEQYF. The CDR3 nucleotides are TGTGCCAGCAGTCTACTATCAGTATTGAACGAGCAGTACTTC.

This sequence joins TRBV5-5 and TRBJ1-1; 7 nucleotides align to TRBD1. V gave up 4 bases and J gave up 0 bases; unmatched junction bases: 6. The length of the CDR3 is 15 residues. Germline CDR1 reads SGHKS; CDR2 reads YYEKEE (reference sequence). The CDR3 is CASSLGGQVNTEAFF. CDR3 bases: TGTGCCAGCAGCCTTGGAGGACAGGTGAACACTGAAGCTTTCTTT.

This clone was seen just once. In the same sample, other DNA sequences code for this CDR3. This chain uses TRBV9 with TRBJ2-1; 7 positions agree with TRBD2. V was pared by 0 bases and J by 9 bases, with 3 bases of the junction left unmatched. The CDR3 has 13 residues. Germline CDR1 is SGDLS and CDR2 is YYNGEE. The CDR3 spells CASSVGGGSEQFF. The DNA for the CDR3 is TGTGCCAGCAGCGTAGGAGGCGGGAGTGAGCAGTTCTTC.

V is TRBV9 and J is TRBJ2-6; D is unresolved. V lost 3 bases to trimming and J lost 1 base, with 5 bases between them. CDR1 SGDLS and CDR2 YYNGEE come from the germline V gene. This CDR3 spans 14 amino acids. The CDR3 DNA sequence: TGTGCCAGCAGCGCTCAATCTGGGGCCAACGTCCTGACTTTC. This translates into CASSAQSGANVLTF. The whole variable domain, remainder taken from reference TRBV9 and TRBJ2-6, is DSGVTQTPKHLITATGQRVTLRCSPRSGDLSVYWYQQSLDQGLQFLIQYYNGEERAKGNILERFSAQQFPDLHSELNLSSLELGDSALYFCASSAQSGANVLTFGAGSRLTVL.

The genes are TRBV6-5 and TRBJ2-2, with 7 bases identical to TRBD1. Germline values: CDR1 MNHEY, CDR2 SVGAGI. The CDR3 is made up of 14 amino acids. Unmatched junction bases numbered 5, after V lost 4 bases and J lost 6 bases. The CDR3 is CASSSSDRSGELFF. CDR3 DNA sequence: TGTGCCAGCAGTTCGTCGGACAGGTCCGGGGAGCTGTTTTTT.

To note about this clone: The sample holds other DNA sequences that translate to the same CDR3. The chain couples TRBV7-9 to TRBJ1-2, with D perhaps matching TRBD1 (6 bases). V was pared by 4 bases and J by 6 bases, with 9 bases between. The CDR3 has 12 residues. Looked up from germline, CDR1 is SEHNR and CDR2 is FQNEAQ (reference sequence). The CDR3 DNA reads as TGTGCCAGCAGCTCGAACAGGGATGGCTACACCTTC. Translating gives CASSSNRDGYTF. Full variable domain (remainder filled in from reference TRBV7-9 and TRBJ1-2): DTGVSQNPRHKITKRGQNVTFRCDPISEHNRLYWYRQTLGQGPEFLTYFQNEAQLEKSRLLSDRFSAERPKGSFSTLEIQRTEQGDSAMYLCASSSNRDGYTFGSGTRLTVV.

The chain links TRBV2 to TRBJ2-5; 11 bases map to TRBD2. CDR1 and CDR2 from the germline V gene are SNHLY and FYNNEI. J lost 3 bases, V lost 1 base, and 4 bases had no gene match. The CDR3 totals 16 residues. This CDR3 is CASSEVGLAVEETQYF. Here the CDR3 DNA reads TGTGCCAGCAGTGAAGTGGGACTAGCGGTTGAAGAGACCCAGTACTTC.

As to this clone: Since a much larger clone is just one base distant, this may be a read error. Other DNA sequences from this sample encode an identical CDR3 as well. The chain is built from TRBV6-5 and TRBJ2-7; the D is unclear. The CDR3 contains 11 residues. With 6 bases removed from V and 0 bases from J, the gap between germline ends came to 3 bases. Germline V CDR1 and CDR2: MNHEY, SVGAGI. In DNA form, the CDR3 reads TGTGCCAGCAGATCCTCCTACGAGCAGTACTTC. Translated, it gives CASRSSYEQYF.

This chain uses TRBV2 with TRBJ2-1; 10 bases align to TRBD2. This CDR3 is 14 amino acids long. V dropped 4 bases and J dropped 8; count of bases not matched to a gene: 5. Germline V lookup: CDR1 SNHLY, CDR2 FYNNEI. This CDR3 reads CASSAASGRDEQFF. CDR3 nucleotide sequence: TGTGCCAGCAGTGCAGCTAGCGGGAGAGATGAGCAGTTCTTC.

This chain links TRBV4-1 with TRBJ1-2, with TRBD1 as a possible D gene (5 bases). This CDR3 region has 15 residues. V lost 1 base and J 3 bases, leaving 12 bases between the germline ends. Germline CDR1 is MGHRA and CDR2 is YSYEKL. The CDR3 here is CASSQVQLGDYGYTF. The CDR3 DNA reads as TGCGCCAGCAGCCAAGTCCAGTTAGGGGACTATGGCTACACCTTC.

As DNA, the CDR3 is TGTGCCAGCAGTCGGTTCGCGGGGCTAAATCAGCCCCAGCATTTT. Its protein product is CASSRFAGLNQPQHF. This chain joins TRBV28 and TRBJ1-5; D might be TRBD1 (5 bases). This CDR3 has 15 residues. V lost 5 bases and J lost 4, with 15 bases in between. Germline loops: CDR1 MDHEN, CDR2 SYDVKM.

The chain recombines TRBV5-6 with TRBJ1-1; 9 bases fit TRBD1. The CDR3 covers 16 residues. CDR1 and CDR2 from the germline V gene are SGHDT and YYEEEE. Losses at the gene ends were 2 bases for V and 4 bases for J; bases not matched to a gene: 9. The CDR3: CASSFGTGTFGTEAFF. CDR3 coding DNA: TGTGCCAGCAGCTTCGGGACAGGGACTTTTGGCACTGAAGCTTTCTTT.

J is TRBJ2-7 and V is TRBV4-3; 7 bases map to TRBD2. The CDR3 covers 14 residues. In germline, CDR1 is LGHNA, CDR2 YSLEER. J gave up 2 bases and V 4 bases, and 5 bases lay outside the gene matches. The CDR3, as DNA: TGCGCCAGCAGCCCCCGGGGGGAGGCCTACGAGCAGTACTTC. This encodes CASSPRGEAYEQYF.

As to this clone: Other DNA sequences from this sample encode an identical CDR3 as well. V is TRBV4-3 and J is TRBJ2-7; no definite D call. Trimming removed 0 bases at V and 0 bases at J, with 9 bases between. CDR1 is LGHNA and CDR2 is YSLEER in the germline V gene. The CDR3 is 15 amino acids. CDR3 loop: CASSQEGGSSYEQYF. In DNA, the CDR3 is TGCGCCAGCAGCCAAGAAGGCGGTAGCTCCTACGAGCAGTACTTC.

The rearrangement uses TRBV4-3 and TRBJ2-1; 7 bases align to TRBD2. The germline gives CDR1 LGHNA, CDR2 YSLEER. Trimming took 0 bases from V and 0 from J; bases not matched to a gene: 8. This CDR3 is built from 18 residues. This CDR3 is CASSQESGGGSSYNEQFF. In nucleotides, the CDR3 is TGCGCCAGCAGCCAAGAGAGTGGGGGAGGGAGCTCCTACAATGAGCAGTTCTTC.

Comments on this clone: This sample also contains other DNA sequences that code for the same CDR3. The chain recombines TRBV27 with TRBJ2-7, with TRBD2 matching over 7 bases. The CDR3 length is 14 residues. Germline V gene data show CDR1 as MNHEY and CDR2 as SMNVEV (reference sequence). V gave up 2 bases and J gave up 2 bases; unmatched junction bases: 3. The CDR3 DNA reads as TGTGCCAGCAGTTTAGGTGCGGGAGCCTACGAGCAGTACTTC. As protein: CASSLGAGAYEQYF.

The V gene is TRBV13, the J gene TRBJ1-3; possibly TRBD1 for D (5 bases). Germline CDR1 is PRHDT and CDR2 is FYEKMQ (reference sequence). V dropped 1 base and J dropped 8 bases, with 9 bases sitting between them. This CDR3 is built from 13 residues. Here the CDR3 reads CASSLVPGDTIYF. The CDR3 DNA sequence: TGTGCCAGCAGCTTAGTTCCGGGGGACACCATATATTTT.

V and J are TRBV5-4 and TRBJ1-6, with a weak D call TRBD1 (6 bases). Germline CDR1 reads SGHNT; CDR2 reads YYREEE (reference sequence). Trimming removed 2 bases from V and 6 bases from J, with 12 bases in between. The CDR3 has 15 residues. CDR3 in amino acids: CASSLSAGVNSPLHF. Written as DNA, the CDR3 is TGTGCCAGCAGCTTATCTGCAGGGGTTAATTCACCCCTCCACTTT.

V gene TRBV4-1 combines with J gene TRBJ1-4; D unclear. Trimming removed 1 base from V and 8 bases from J, with 17 bases in between. CDR1 and CDR2 (germline): MGHRA, YSYEKL. The CDR3 spans 16 residues. CDR3 DNA: TGCGCCAGCAGCCAAGTTAGAGGACCCTACTGGGAAAAACTGTTTTTT. Its protein product is CASSQVRGPYWEKLFF.

This clone has a single count. This chain links TRBV5-1 with TRBJ2-1; D is ambiguous. Germline CDR1 reads SGHRS; CDR2 reads YFSETQ. The CDR3 extends over 15 amino acids. The V end lost 0 bases, the J end lost 0 bases, and 7 bases lay between the germline ends. CDR3 region: CASSLVAGSYNEQFF. CDR3 DNA: TGCGCCAGCAGCTTGGTGGCAGGCTCCTACAATGAGCAGTTCTTC.

This chain uses TRBV7-6 with TRBJ2-7, with D maybe TRBD1 (5 bases). The CDR3 is made up of 14 amino acids. Trimming took off 4 bases at V and 5 bases at J, with 15 bases between the two ends. Germline V gives CDR1 SGHVS, CDR2 FNYEAQ. The CDR3 DNA is TGTGCCAGCAGCTCGACAGTGGGGTTCGACGAGCAGTACTTC. Encoded protein: CASSSTVGFDEQYF.

The chain couples TRBV5-1 to TRBJ1-6; TRBD1 matches 9 bases. CDR3 length equals 18 residues. Trimming cost V 3 bases and J 10 bases; bases outside gene matches: 17. The germline V gene encodes CDR1 SGHRS and CDR2 YFSETQ. The DNA of the CDR3 is TGCGCCAGCAGCTGGGATTGGGAATGGGGGACAGGGATCTCACCCCTCCACTTT. As protein: CASSWDWEWGTGISPLHF.

The table lists this clone with a count of one. Relative to the germline gene, one junction end is altered; a read error may explain this. The chain joins TRBV4-1 to TRBJ1-1; D uncertain. The CDR3 extends over 12 amino acids. Germline V gene lookup returns CDR1 MGHRA and CDR2 YSYEKL. The CDR3 here is CAGSQVDTEAFF. CDR3 DNA sequence: TGCGCCGGCAGCCAGGTAGACACTGAAGCTTTCTTT.

The chain uses TRBV4-1 and TRBJ2-5, with 11 bases fitting TRBD2. The J segment lost 1 base and the V segment lost 4 bases, leaving 11 bases of the junction unmatched. The germline gives CDR1 MGHRA, CDR2 YSYEKL. This CDR3 region has 18 residues. The CDR3 DNA reads TGCGCCAGCAGCCCGAGATTAGCGGGGGGGCCGTTCCAAGAGACCCAGTACTTC. Its protein is CASSPRLAGGPFQETQYF.

In the case of this clone: This sample also contains other DNA sequences that code for the same CDR3. The chain couples TRBV4-3 to TRBJ2-7; perhaps TRBD2 as D (5 bases). The germline CDR1 and CDR2 sequences are LGHNA and YSLEER. With 3 bases removed from V and 3 bases from J, the gap between germline ends came to 9 bases. This CDR3 has 13 residues. The CDR3 DNA reads TGCGCCAGCAGCCAGGGCGCGGGCTACGAGCAGTACTTC. It yields the protein CASSQGAGYEQYF.